This TCR beta chain was obtained from a study of regulatory T cells in long-lasting Graves disease. Points from the study as a whole: Repertoires from persistent disease leaned toward TRBV28, TRBJ1-2 and TRBJ2-5. Lower TCR diversity was seen in persistent Graves' patients than in newly diagnosed ones.

CDR3 regions were amplified by Arm-PCR using iRepertoire HTBI primers to build TCR beta libraries. TCRdb itself ran the multiplex PCR reads through MiXCR, one entry per CDR3 protein. The data hold 350,000 to 450,000 distinct CDR3 sequences, with 20% to 25% observed a single time. Sample time point: persistent/refractory GD, antithyroid drugs over 5 years with positive TRAb. Preparation of the TCR library used RNA extracted from PBMCs. This clonotype was counted ten times or more. Its antigen is unidentified. CDR3 length: 16 residues. Germline V lookup: CDR1 GTSNPN, CDR2 SVGIG (reference sequence). V was cut by 0 bases and J by 4 bases, with 15 bases left in between.

The clonotype comes from a female donor with Graves disease. Sequenced material: peripheral blood mononuclear cells (PBMCs), taken when the disease was refractory, from a patient treated with antithyroid drugs. The chain couples TRBV30 to TRBJ1-4; the D gene is possibly TRBD1 (5 bases). The CDR3 DNA sequence: TGTGCCTGGAGTGTACGTGTGGGGACTATTAATGAAAAACTGTTTTTT. It encodes CAWSVRVGTINEKLFF. Variable domain in full (rest from reference TRBV30 and TRBJ1-4): SQTIHQWPATLVQPVGSPLSLECTVEGTSNPNLYWYRQAAGRGLQLLFYSVGIGQISSEVPQNLSASRPQDRQFILSSKKLLLSDSGFYLCAWSVRVGTINEKLFFGSGTQLSVL.